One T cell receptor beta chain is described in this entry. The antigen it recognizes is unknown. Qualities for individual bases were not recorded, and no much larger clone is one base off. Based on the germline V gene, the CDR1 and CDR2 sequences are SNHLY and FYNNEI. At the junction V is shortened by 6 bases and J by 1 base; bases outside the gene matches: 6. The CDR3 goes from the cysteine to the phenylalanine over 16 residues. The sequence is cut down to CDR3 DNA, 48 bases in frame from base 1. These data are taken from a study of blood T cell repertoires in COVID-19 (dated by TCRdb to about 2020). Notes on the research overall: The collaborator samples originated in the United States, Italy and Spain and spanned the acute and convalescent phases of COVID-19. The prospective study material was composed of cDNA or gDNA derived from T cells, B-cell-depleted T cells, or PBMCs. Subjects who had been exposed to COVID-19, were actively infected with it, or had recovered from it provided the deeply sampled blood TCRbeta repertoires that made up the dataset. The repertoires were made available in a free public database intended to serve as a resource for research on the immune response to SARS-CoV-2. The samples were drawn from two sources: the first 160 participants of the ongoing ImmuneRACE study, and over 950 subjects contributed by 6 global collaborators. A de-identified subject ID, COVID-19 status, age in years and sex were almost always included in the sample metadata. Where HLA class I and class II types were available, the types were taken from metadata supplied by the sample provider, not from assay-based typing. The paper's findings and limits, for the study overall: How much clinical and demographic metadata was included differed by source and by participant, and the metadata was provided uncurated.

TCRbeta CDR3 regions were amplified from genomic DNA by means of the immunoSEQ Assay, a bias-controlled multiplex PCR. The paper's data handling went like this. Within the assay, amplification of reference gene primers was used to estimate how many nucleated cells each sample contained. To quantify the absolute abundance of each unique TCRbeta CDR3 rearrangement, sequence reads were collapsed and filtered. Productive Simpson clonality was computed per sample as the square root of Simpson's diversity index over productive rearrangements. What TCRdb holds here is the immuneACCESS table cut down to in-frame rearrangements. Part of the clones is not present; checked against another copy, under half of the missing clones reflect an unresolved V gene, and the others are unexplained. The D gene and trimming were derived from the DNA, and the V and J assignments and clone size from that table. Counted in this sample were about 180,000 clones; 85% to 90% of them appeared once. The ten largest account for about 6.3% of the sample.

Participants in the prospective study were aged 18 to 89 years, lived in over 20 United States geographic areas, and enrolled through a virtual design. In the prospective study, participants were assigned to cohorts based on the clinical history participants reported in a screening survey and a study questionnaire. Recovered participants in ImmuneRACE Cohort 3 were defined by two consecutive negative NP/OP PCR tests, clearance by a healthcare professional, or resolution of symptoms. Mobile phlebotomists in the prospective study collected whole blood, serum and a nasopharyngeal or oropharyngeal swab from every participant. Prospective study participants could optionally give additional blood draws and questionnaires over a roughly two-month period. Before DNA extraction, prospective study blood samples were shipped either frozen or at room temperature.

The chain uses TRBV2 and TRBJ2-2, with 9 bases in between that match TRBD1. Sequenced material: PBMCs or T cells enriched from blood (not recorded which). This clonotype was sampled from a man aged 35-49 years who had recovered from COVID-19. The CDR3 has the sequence CASSLQGQGNTGELFF. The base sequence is TGTGCCAGCAGCCTACAGGGACAGGGGAACACCGGGGAGCTGTTTTTT.